The following is a T cell receptor (beta chain) sequence with its context. The CDR3 contains 15 residues. V lost 5 bases, J lost 1 base, and 15 bases lay in between. Germline values: CDR1 LNHDA, CDR2 SQIVND (reference sequence). This entry belongs to a study of technical replicates of blood from a few donors. Libraries were prepared by immunoSEQ multiplex PCR; TCRdb keeps only in-frame clonotypes and omits some of them. The sample includes under 95,000 clones, roughly 91% of them seen just once. The chain recombines TRBV19 with TRBJ2-7, with D tentatively TRBD2 (6 bases). The specimen sequenced was T cells isolated from PBMCs. The sequence came from a human donor in good health. Some clones in this sample may be carry-over from other donors' samples. This CDR3 is CASSPDGGPSYEQYF. CDR3 nucleotides: TGTGCCAGTAGTCCTGACGGAGGGCCTTCCTACGAGCAGTACTTC.